The TCR beta chain under discussion was sequenced for a study of T cells in Graves' hyperthyroidism and ophthalmopathy (dated by TCRdb to 2018 to 2020). Regarding the research as a whole: Peripheral blood samples were taken at initial diagnosis, before any treatment was given. To identify distinguishing TCR V-J signatures, a discovery cohort of about a hundred patients was used, comprising 40 to 45 with Graves' ophthalmopathy and around 60 with stable Graves' hyperthyroidism. Prospective prediction of ophthalmopathy was tested in an independent validation cohort of under 20 hyperthyroidism patients and some 17 patients who later progressed to ophthalmopathy. The 100 discovery patients were divided at random into training and test sets in a 7:3 ratio. The study also compared thyroid tissue and blood T-cell repertoires from more than 5 Graves' hyperthyroidism patients. Following sampling, methimazole starting at 30 mg daily was given to hyperthyroidism patients, and high-dose intravenous methylprednisolone was given to ophthalmopathy patients. According to the paper, TCR Vbeta CDR3 sequencing was carried out on approximately 140 peripheral blood samples, which came from 40 to 45 ophthalmopathy, around 75 hyperthyroidism and approximately 17 progressor patients. Paper-wide results and their limitations: Most expanded thyroid clonotypes (frequency above 0.001) were also detected in blood, suggesting blood repertoires may reflect thyroid immune responses. No statistical method was used to set the sample size in advance, and investigators knew the group allocation. Ophthalmopathy was separated from stable hyperthyroidism by a 13 V-J signature model, with roughly 88% sensitivity and just over 81% specificity obtained in cross-validation and 80%/75% obtained in testing. During validation, the model predicted progression to ophthalmopathy a median of around 6 months ahead of onset, with around 65% sensitivity and 72.22% specificity.

Graves' hyperthyroidism was defined as stable when no progression to ophthalmopathy occurred over 18 months of follow-up. Hyperthyroidism patients were newly diagnosed, had a disease duration of under 2 months, and were aged 18 to 65 years. Exclusion was applied to patients with uncontrolled infections, other autoimmune diseases, pregnancy or lactation. Diagnoses were based on clinical symptoms, serum thyroxine and TRAb, thyroid ultrasound and orbital computed tomography. PBMCs were isolated from about 10 ml of fresh peripheral blood by Ficoll-Paque density gradient centrifugation. Total RNA was extracted using Trizol reagent, and RNA quality was assessed on an Agilent 2100 Bioanalyzer. Its CDR3 holds 15 amino acids, cysteine through phenylalanine. The only DNA kept is the CDR3, 45 bases in frame from the first base. The germline V gene yields SGHTA for CDR1 and FQGTGA for CDR2. Deletion took 3 bases off V and 1 base off J, with a span of 11 bases between the germline ends.

The TCR beta CDR3 regions were amplified from RNA transcripts. The first round of RT-PCR for the TCR CDR3 was performed with the HTBI primer set and the Qiagen OneStep RT-PCR kit. Libraries were constructed in a second round of multiplex PCR, after which size selection and purification were carried out. Paired-end sequencing of the libraries was performed with 100 bp reads on an Illumina HiSeq2000. The paper's processing steps were these. SOAPnuke was used to process the raw data, with reads discarded if the reads contained adapters or uncalled bases, had a mean Phred below 15, or lacked an exact constant-primer or identifier match. High-quality paired reads were merged using COPE v1.2.5, and each unique nucleotide sequence was defined as a clonotype. MiTCR v1.1 was used to align the clonotypes against IMGT TRBV, TRBD and TRBJ reference segments. The analysis included only V-J combinations with a frequency above 0.0001, which together covered around 99% of the repertoires. A TCS score was defined as the ratio of F50 (clonal expansion) to E x V (chaos), with BLOSUM62-based TCRdist applied between CDR3 peptides within each V-J. Welch's t-statistics and random forest reduced 500 to 550 V-J features to 10 to 15, which were used in a naive Bayes classifier (R e1071). TCRdb took the public reads, trimmed them with fastp at Q25, ran MiXCR for clone calling and kept in-frame beta chains. Each entry is one CDR3 protein sequence, shown with its most common DNA and genes. The V and J calls were not made by the authors but by TCRdb's processing. Counted in this sample were 350,000 to 400,000 distinct CDR3 sequences; about 15% of them appeared once. The top ten hold roughly 33% of the sample.

This clonotype was counted only a few times. Its cognate antigen has yet to be identified. No base quality information exists; no much larger clone differs at one position. The rearranged segments are TRBV7-3 and TRBJ2-3; the D match is possibly TRBD1 or TRBD2, with 5 bases aligned in each. The sample was blood. The sequence came from a woman aged 30 to 39 with Graves' hyperthyroidism. The DNA reads TGTGCCAGCAGCTTTCGAGGGGATGGCACAGATACGCAGTATTTT. Translated, it reads CASSFRGDGTDTQYF.